The clone carrying this TCR beta chain was seen only a few times. The entry originates in a study of blood T cell repertoires in COVID-19. The overall study: Samples of COVID-19 (acute and convalescent) were obtained from the United States, Italy and Spain. PBMCs, B-cell-depleted T cells, or T cells were the source of the cDNA or gDNA that made up the material.

Per germline, CDR1 MNHEY and CDR2 SVGAGI. V was shortened by 4 bases and J by 4 bases, with 16 bases between the two germline ends. There are 15 residues in the CDR3. In the original analysis: Estimation of nucleated cell counts relied on the amplification of reference gene primers. Method: immunoSEQ multiplex PCR; TCRdb's copy keeps in-frame clones and lacks some. V and J calls and clone size follow that table, whereas D and trimming were derived from the DNA. The sample lists some 86,000 clones; more than 75% were seen once. This clonotype was sampled from a woman in her 70s with acute or convalescent COVID-19. Sequencing was done on a sample of peripheral blood. This chain joins TRBV6-5 and TRBJ2-5; possible D gene TRBD2, 6 bases. The CDR3 sequence: CASSSPRDGGETQYF. The DNA of the CDR3 is TGTGCCAGCAGTTCACCCCGGGACGGGGGAGAGACCCAGTACTTC.